The clone carrying this T cell receptor beta chain was recorded once. Its antigen is unidentified. The PCR contained 60 Vbeta and 13 Jbeta primers. Assay used: immunoSEQ multiplex PCR; TCRdb lists only in-frame clones, some missing. The sample lists around 88,000 clones, 78% occurring once. The data are from a study of cytomegalovirus exposure and HLA in healthy donors. The overall study: Roughly 179 million T cells yielded about 120 million unique TCR beta sequences, as an earlier analysis found. General study findings and limits: Three CMV-associated chains proved CMV antigen-specific in vitro. According to reports, the classifier identified cytomegalovirus status with high specificity and sensitivity. Analysis performed later showed TCR beta chains linked to HLA being more clonally expanded than equally common others.

This clonotype was obtained from a woman aged 40 to 50 in good health and CMV-seropositive. The material sequenced was PBMCs.

CDR3 DNA sequence: TGCAGCTTAACCCCCGGGACTAGTCTCAATGAGCAGTTCTTC. Amino acids: CSLTPGTSLNEQFF. J is TRBJ2-1 and V is TRBV29-1, with 8 bases matching TRBD2. The CDR3 has 14 residues. Looked up from germline, CDR1 is SQVTM and CDR2 is ANQGSEA. Unmatched junction bases numbered 12, after V lost 8 bases and J lost 6 bases.